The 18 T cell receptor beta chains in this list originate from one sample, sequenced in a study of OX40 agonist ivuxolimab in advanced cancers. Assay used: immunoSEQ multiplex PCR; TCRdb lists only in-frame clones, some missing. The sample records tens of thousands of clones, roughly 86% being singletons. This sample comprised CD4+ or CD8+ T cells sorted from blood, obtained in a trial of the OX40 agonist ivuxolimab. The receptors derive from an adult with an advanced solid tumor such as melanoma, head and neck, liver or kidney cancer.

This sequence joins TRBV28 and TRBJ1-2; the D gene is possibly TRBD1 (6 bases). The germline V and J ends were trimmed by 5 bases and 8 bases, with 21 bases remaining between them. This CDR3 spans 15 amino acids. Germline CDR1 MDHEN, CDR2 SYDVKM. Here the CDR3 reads CASSPPDRPFSGYTF. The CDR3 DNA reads TGTGCCAGCAGTCCCCCTGACAGGCCCTTCTCGGGCTACACCTTC.

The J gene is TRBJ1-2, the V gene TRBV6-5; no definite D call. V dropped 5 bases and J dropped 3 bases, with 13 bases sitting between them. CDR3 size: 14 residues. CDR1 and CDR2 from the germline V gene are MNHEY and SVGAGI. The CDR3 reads CASSPPGSHYGYTF. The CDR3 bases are TGTGCCAGCAGTCCCCCAGGCTCCCACTATGGCTACACCTTC.

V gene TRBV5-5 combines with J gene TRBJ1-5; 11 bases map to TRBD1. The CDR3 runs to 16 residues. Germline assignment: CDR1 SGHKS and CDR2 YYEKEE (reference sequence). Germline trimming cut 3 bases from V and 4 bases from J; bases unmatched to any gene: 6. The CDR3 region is CASSYGDRGNNQPQHF. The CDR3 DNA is TGTGCCAGCAGCTACGGGGACAGGGGGAATAATCAGCCCCAGCATTTT.

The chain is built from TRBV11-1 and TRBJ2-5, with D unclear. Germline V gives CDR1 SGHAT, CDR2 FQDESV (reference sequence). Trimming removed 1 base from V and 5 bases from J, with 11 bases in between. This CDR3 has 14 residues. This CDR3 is CASSLEGRRETQYF. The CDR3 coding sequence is TGTGCCAGCAGCTTAGAAGGACGCCGTGAGACCCAGTACTTC.

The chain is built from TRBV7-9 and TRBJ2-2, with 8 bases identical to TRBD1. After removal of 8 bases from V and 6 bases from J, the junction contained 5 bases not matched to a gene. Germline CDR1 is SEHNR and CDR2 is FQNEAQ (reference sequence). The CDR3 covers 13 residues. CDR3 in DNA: TGTGCCAGCGGACAGGGACTTGCCGGGGAGCTGTTTTTT. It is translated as CASGQGLAGELFF.

The CDR3 is CAISAGTSGEAGELFF. In nucleotides, the CDR3 is TGTGCCATCAGCGCCGGGACTAGCGGGGAGGCCGGGGAGCTGTTTTTT. The genes are TRBV10-3 and TRBJ2-2; 13 nucleotides match TRBD2. The CDR3 has 16 amino acids. Trimming cost V 6 bases and J 6 bases; bases outside gene matches: 7. Germline V lookup: CDR1 ENHRY, CDR2 SYGVKD.

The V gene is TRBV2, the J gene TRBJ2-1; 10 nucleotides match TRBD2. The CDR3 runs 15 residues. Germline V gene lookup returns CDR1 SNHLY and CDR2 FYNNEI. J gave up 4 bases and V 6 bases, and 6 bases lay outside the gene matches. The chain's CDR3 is CASRELAGLYNEQFF. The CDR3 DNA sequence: TGTGCCAGCAGGGAACTAGCGGGGCTATACAATGAGCAGTTCTTC. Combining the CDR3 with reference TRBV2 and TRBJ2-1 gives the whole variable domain EPEVTQTPSHQVTQMGQEVILRCVPISNHLYFYWYRQILGQKVEFLVSFYNNEISEKSEIFDDQFSVERPDGSNFTLKIRSTKLEDSAMYFCASRELAGLYNEQFFGPGTRLTVL.

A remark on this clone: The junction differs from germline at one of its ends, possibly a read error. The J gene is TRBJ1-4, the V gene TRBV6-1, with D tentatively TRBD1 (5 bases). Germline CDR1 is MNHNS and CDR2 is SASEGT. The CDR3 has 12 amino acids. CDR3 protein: CTAQGRDEKLFF. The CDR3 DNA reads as TGCACCGCCCAGGGTCGGGATGAAAAACTGTTTTTT.

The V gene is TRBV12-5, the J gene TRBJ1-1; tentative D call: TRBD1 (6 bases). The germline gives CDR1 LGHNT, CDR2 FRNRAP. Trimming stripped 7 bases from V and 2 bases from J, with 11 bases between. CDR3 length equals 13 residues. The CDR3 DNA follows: TGTGCTAGTGCCTTACAGGGAAACACTGAAGCTTTCTTT. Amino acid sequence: CASALQGNTEAFF.

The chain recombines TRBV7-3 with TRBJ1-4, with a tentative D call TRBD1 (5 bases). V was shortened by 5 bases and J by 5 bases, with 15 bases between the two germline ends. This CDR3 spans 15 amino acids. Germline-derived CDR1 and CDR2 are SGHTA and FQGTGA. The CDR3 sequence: CASSATGTENEKLFF. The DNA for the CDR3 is TGTGCCAGCAGCGCTACCGGGACGGAAAATGAAAAACTGTTTTTT.

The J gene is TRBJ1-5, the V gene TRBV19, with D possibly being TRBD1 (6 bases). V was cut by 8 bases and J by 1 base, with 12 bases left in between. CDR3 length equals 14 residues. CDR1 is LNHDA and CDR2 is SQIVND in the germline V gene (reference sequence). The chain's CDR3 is CASRRGLSNQPQHF. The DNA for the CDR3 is TGTGCCAGTCGGAGGGGGTTGAGCAATCAGCCCCAGCATTTT.

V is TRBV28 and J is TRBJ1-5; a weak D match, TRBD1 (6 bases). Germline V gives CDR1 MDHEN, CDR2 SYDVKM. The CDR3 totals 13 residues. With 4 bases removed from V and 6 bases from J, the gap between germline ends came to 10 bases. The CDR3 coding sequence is TGTGCCAGCAGTTGGGGGCCGGCTCAGCCCCAGCATTTT. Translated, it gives CASSWGPAQPQHF.

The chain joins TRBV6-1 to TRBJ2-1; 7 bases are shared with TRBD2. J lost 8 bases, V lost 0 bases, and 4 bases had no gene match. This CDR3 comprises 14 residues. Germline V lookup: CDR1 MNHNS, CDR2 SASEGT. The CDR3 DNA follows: TGTGCCAGCAGTGAAGCGCTTCGGGGGGATGAGCAGTTCTTC. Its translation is CASSEALRGDEQFF.

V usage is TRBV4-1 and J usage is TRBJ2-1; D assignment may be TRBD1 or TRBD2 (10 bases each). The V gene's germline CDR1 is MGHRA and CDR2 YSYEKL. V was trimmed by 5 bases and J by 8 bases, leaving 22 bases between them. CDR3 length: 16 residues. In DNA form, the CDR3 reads TGCGCCAGCAGCTTTCGGACAGGGGGGACTAGCGATGAGCAGTTCTTC. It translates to CASSFRTGGTSDEQFF.

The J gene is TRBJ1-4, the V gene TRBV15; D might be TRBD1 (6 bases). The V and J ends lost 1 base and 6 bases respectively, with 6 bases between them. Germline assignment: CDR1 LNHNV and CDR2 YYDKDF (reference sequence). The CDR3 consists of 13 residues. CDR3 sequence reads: CATSRAGDEKLFF. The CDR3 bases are TGTGCCACCAGCAGAGCAGGGGATGAAAAACTGTTTTTT.

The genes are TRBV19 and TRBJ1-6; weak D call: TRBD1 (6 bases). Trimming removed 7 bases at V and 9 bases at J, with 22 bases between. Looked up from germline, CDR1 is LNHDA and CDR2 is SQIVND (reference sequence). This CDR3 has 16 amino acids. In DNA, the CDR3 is TGTGCCAGTAACACCTTCTGGGGGGGGCCCGGTTCACCCCTCCACTTT. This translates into CASNTFWGGPGSPLHF.

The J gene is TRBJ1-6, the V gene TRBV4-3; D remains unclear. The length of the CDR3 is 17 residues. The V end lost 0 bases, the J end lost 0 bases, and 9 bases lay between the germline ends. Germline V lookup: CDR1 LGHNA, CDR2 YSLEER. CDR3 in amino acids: CASSQDFRSSYNSPLHF. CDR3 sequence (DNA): TGCGCCAGCAGCCAAGATTTCAGGAGCTCCTATAATTCACCCCTCCACTTT.

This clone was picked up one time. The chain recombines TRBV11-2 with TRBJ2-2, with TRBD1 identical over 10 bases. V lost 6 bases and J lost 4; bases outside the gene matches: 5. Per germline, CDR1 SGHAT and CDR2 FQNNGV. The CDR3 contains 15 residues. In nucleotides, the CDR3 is TGTGCCAGCAGTTGGGGGGACAGGGGCACCGGGGAGCTGTTTTTT. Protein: CASSWGDRGTGELFF.